The present T cell receptor (beta chain) was sequenced within a study of human T cells and chemical hapten exposure. Study summary: Sensitization applied 2% DPC to around 2 cm by around 2 cm of upper inner arm skin. DPC (0.01%) was patch tested on the upper back and read at 6 days. Recorded diagnoses among the mostly female patients were alopecia areata, totalis or universalis.

V lost 4 bases, J lost 0 bases, and 16 bases lay in between. Germline V gene sequence: CDR1 LGHNA, CDR2 YNFKEQ. The CDR3 extends over 17 amino acids. TCRdb reprocessed the RACE reads via MiXCR and lists one record per CDR3 protein. In the table there are 95,000 to 150,000 distinct CDR3 sequences, approximately 10% of which are singletons. The time point: patch test 3, about 24 weeks after DPC sensitization. The treatment is: therapeutic diphenylcyclopropenone sensitization with weekly scalp DPC. The source material was whole blood, sampled in connection with sensitization to the hapten diphenylcyclopropenone (DPC). This TCR came from a woman aged 45-65 years with alopecia areata. Some clones in this sample may be carry-over from other donors' samples. The chain is built from TRBV4-2 and TRBJ2-1; weak D call: TRBD2 (6 bases). CDR3 sequence (DNA): TGTGCCAGCAGCCTCTCTTCGGGGGAGAGCTCCTACAATGAGCAGTTCTTC. It encodes CASSLSSGESSYNEQFF.